Below, one T cell receptor (beta chain) is given with its context. Its antigen is unidentified. These data originate in a study of cytomegalovirus exposure and HLA in healthy donors. Regarding the study as a whole: Owing to their indistinguishability, certain V segments, notably TRBV6-2 and TRBV6-3, were excluded.

Primers: 60 Vbeta forward and 13 Jbeta reverse. Using immunoSEQ multiplex PCR, the repertoire was profiled, and TCRdb retains in-frame clones only, with some absent. The sample holds approximately 100,000 clones, 74% seen once. The CDR3 spans 13 residues. V was pared by 5 bases and J by 10 bases, with 12 bases between. The germline gives CDR1 LGHNA, CDR2 YNFKEQ. Sequenced material: PBMCs. This clonotype was obtained from a man aged 45 to 65 in good health and CMV-seropositive. The chain combines TRBV4-2 with TRBJ1-6; D remains ambiguous. The CDR3 here is CASSSRSASPLHF. The CDR3 region has the DNA TGTGCCAGCAGCTCCCGGTCTGCATCACCCCTCCACTTT.